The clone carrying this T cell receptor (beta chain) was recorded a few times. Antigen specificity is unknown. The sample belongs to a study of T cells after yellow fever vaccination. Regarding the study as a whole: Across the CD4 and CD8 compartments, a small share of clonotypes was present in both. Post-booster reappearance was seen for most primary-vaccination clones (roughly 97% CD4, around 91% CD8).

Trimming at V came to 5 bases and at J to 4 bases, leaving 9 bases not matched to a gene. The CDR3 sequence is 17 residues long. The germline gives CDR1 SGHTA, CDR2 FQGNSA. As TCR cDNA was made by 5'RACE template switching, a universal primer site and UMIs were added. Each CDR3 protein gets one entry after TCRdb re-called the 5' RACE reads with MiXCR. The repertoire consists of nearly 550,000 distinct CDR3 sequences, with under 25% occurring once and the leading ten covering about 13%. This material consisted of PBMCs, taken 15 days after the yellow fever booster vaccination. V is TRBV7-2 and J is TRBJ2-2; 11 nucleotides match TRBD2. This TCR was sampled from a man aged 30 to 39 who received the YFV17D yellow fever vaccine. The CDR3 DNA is TGTGCCAGCAGCCCCTTACTAGCGGGAGTTTTCACCGGGGAGCTGTTTTTT. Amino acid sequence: CASSPLLAGVFTGELFF.